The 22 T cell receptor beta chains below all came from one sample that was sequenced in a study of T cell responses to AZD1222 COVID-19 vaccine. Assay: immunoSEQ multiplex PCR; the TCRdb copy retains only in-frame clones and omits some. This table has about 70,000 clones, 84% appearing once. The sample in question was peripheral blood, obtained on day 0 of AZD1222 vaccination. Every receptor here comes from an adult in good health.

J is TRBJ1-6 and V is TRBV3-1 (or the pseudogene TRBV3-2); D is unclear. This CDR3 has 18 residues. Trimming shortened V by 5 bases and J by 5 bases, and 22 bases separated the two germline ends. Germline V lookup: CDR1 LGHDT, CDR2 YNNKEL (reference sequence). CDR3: CASSGRTPIIHHNSPLHF. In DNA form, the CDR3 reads TGTGCCAGCAGCGGACGGACTCCCATCATACATCATAATTCACCCCTCCACTTT.

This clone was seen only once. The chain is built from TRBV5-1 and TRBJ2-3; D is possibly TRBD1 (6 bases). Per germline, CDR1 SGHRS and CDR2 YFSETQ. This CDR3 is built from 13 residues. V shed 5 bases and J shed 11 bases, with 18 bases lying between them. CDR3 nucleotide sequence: TGCGCCAGCAGACCCTACAGGGACGGCCTGCAGTATTTT. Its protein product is CASRPYRDGLQYF.

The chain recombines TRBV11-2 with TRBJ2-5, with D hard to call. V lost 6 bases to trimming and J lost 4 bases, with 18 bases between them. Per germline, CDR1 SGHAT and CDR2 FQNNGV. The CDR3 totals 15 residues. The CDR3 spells CASSLNTAMRETQYF. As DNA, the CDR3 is TGTGCCAGCAGTTTAAATACGGCGATGCGAGAGACCCAGTACTTC.

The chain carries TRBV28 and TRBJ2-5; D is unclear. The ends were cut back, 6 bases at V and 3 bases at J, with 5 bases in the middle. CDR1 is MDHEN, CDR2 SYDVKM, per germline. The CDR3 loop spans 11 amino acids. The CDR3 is CASRSEETQYF. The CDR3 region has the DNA TGTGCCAGCAGGAGCGAAGAGACCCAGTACTTC.

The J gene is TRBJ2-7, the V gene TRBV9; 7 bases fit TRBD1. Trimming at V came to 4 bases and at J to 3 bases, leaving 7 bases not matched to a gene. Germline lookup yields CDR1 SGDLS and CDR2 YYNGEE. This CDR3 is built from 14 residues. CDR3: CASSPTGQVYEQYF. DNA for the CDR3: TGTGCCAGCAGCCCCACAGGACAGGTCTACGAGCAGTACTTC.

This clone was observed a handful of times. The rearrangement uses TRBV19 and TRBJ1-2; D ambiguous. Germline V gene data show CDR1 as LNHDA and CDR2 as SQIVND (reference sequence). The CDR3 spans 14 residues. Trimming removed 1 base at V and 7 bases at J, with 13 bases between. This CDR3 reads CASSIAVPLAGYTF. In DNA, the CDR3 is TGTGCCAGTAGTATAGCCGTCCCCCTCGCTGGCTACACCTTC.

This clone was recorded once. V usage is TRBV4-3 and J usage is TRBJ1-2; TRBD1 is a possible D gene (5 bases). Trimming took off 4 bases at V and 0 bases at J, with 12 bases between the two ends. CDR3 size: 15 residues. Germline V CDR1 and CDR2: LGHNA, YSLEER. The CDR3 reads CASSRAQGPNYGYTF. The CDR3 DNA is TGCGCCAGCAGCCGCGCCCAGGGACCTAACTATGGCTACACCTTC.

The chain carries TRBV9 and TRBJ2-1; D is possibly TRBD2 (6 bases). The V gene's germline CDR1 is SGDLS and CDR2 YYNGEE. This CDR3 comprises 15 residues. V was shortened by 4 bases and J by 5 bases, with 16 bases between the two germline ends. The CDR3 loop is CASSLKGLTNNEQFF. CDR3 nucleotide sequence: TGTGCCAGCAGCCTAAAGGGACTCACTAACAATGAGCAGTTCTTC. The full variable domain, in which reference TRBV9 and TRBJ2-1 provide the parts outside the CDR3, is DSGVTQTPKHLITATGQRVTLRCSPRSGDLSVYWYQQSLDQGLQFLIQYYNGEERAKGNILERFSAQQFPDLHSELNLSSLELGDSALYFCASSLKGLTNNEQFFGPGTRLTVL.

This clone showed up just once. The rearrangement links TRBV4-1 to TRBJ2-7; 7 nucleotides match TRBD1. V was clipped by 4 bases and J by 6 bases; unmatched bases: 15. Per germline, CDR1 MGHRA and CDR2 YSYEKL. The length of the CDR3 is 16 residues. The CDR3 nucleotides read TGCGCCAGCAGCCGGACAGGACTTCTGGGCGGAGGCGAGCAGTACTTC. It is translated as CASSRTGLLGGGEQYF.

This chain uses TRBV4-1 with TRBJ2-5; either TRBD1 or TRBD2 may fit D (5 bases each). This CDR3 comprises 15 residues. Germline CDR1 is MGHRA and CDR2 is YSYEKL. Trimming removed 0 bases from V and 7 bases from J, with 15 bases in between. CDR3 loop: CASSQDEGTGRTQYF. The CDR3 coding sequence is TGCGCCAGCAGCCAAGATGAGGGGACCGGCAGGACCCAGTACTTC.

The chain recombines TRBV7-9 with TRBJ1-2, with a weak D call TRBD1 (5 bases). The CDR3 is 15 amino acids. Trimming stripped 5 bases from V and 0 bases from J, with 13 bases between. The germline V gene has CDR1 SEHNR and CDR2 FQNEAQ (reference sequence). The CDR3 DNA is TGTGCCAGCAGCACCGGGACGGGCGCTAACTATGGCTACACCTTC. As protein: CASSTGTGANYGYTF. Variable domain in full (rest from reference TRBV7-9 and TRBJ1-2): DTGVSQNPRHKITKRGQNVTFRCDPISEHNRLYWYRQTLGQGPEFLTYFQNEAQLEKSRLLSDRFSAERPKGSFSTLEIQRTEQGDSAMYLCASSTGTGANYGYTFGSGTRLTVV.

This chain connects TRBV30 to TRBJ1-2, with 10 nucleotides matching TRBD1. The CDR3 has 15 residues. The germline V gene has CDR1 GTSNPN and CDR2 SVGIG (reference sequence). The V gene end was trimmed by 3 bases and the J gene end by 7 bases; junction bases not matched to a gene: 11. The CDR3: CAWSPGQGRNSGYTF. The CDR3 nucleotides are TGTGCCTGGAGCCCGGGACAGGGGCGGAATAGTGGCTACACCTTC.

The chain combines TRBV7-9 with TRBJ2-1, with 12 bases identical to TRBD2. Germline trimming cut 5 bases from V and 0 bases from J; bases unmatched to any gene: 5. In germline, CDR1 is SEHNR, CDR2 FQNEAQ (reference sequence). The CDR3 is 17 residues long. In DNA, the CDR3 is TGTGCCAGCAGCCCCCTGGGACTAGCGGGCTCCTACAATGAGCAGTTCTTC. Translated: CASSPLGLAGSYNEQFF.

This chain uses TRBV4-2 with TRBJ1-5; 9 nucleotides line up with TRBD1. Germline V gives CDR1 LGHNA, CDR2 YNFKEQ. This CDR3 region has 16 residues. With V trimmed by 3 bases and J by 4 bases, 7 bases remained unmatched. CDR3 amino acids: CASSQRDRDENQPQHF. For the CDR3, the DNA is TGTGCCAGCAGCCAGAGGGACAGGGATGAAAATCAGCCCCAGCATTTT.

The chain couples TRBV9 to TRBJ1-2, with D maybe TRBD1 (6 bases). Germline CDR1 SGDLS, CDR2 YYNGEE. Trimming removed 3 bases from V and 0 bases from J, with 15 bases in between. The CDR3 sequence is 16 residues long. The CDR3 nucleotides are TGTGCCAGCAGCGAGCCGGACAGCCCTCCTAACTATGGCTACACCTTC. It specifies CASSEPDSPPNYGYTF.

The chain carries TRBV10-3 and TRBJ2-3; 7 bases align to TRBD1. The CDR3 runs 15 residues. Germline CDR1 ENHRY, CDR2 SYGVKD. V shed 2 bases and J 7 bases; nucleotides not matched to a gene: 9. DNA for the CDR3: TGTGCCATCAGTGAGGGGGGACAGCCTCGAAATACGCAGTATTTT. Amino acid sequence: CAISEGGQPRNTQYF.

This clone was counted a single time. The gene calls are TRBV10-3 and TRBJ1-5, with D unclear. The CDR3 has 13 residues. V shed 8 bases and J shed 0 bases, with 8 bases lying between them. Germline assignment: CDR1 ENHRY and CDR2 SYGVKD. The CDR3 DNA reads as TGTGCCATCGGCTCCTATAGCAATCAGCCCCAGCATTTT. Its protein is CAIGSYSNQPQHF.

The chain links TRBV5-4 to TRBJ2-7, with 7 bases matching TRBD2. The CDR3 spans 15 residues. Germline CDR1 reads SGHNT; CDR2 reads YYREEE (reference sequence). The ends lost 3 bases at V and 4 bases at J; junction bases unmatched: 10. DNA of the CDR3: TGTGCCAGCAGCTATGGACTAGTCGAGTGGTACGAGCAGTACTTC. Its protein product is CASSYGLVEWYEQYF.

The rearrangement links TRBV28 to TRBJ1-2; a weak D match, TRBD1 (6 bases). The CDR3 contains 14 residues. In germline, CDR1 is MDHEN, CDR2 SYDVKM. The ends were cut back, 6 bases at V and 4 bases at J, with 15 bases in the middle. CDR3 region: CASRIDRFSYGYTF. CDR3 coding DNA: TGTGCCAGCAGAATTGACAGGTTTAGCTATGGCTACACCTTC.

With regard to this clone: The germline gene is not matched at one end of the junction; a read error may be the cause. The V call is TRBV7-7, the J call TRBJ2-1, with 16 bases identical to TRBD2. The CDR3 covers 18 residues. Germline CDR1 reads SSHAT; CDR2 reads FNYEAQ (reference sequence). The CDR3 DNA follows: TGTGCTAGCAGCCCTAAAGGGACTAGCGGGGGGGATTCCCATGAGCAGTTCTTC. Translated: CASSPKGTSGGDSHEQFF.

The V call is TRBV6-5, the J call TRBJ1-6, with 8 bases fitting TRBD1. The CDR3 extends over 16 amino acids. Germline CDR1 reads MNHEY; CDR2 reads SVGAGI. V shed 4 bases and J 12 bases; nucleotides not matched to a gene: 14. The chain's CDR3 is CASSFGQGPAFGPLHF. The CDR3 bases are TGTGCCAGCAGTTTCGGACAGGGCCCTGCATTTGGACCCCTCCACTTT.

In DNA, the CDR3 is TGCGCCAGCAGCGACGGGACAGACGAGCAGTACTTC. This sequence encodes CASSDGTDEQYF. The chain couples TRBV5-1 to TRBJ2-7, with 7 positions matching TRBD1. This CDR3 is built from 12 residues. CDR1 and CDR2 from the germline V gene are SGHRS and YFSETQ. Germline trimming cut 4 bases from V and 5 bases from J; bases unmatched to any gene: 3.